This TCR beta chain was documented in a study of cytomegalovirus exposure and HLA in healthy donors. Primers included in the PCR were 60 Vbeta and 13 Jbeta primers. Profiling relied on immunoSEQ multiplex PCR, and the TCRdb table lists in-frame clones only, not all of them. The table lists some 170,000 clones, around four fifths of them singletons, with under 1% in the top ten. This clone was detected only a few times. Its antigen is not known. This CDR3 contains 16 residues. Germline V gives CDR1 MNHEY, CDR2 SMNVEV (reference sequence). The junction had 10 bases not matched to a gene; V was cut back by 7 bases and J by 3 bases. Notes on the study in general: The authors later found TCR association rates varying by HLA locus, with DRB1 most and HLA-C fewest. It was assumed in the presence/absence analyses that sequencing depth was roughly uniform across donors. For most TCR sequences rarity was the rule, although some public TCRs occurred in many donors. The classifier reportedly diagnosed cytomegalovirus status with high specificity and sensitivity.

The V and J genes are TRBV27 and TRBJ2-2, with 8 bases lining up with TRBD1. This clonotype originated in a girl aged 2-10 years in good health and CMV-seropositive. The sequenced sample consisted of PBMCs. The CDR3 protein is CASIPVGDRYTGELFF. The CDR3 DNA is TGTGCCAGCATCCCAGTCGGGGACAGGTACACCGGGGAGCTGTTTTTT.